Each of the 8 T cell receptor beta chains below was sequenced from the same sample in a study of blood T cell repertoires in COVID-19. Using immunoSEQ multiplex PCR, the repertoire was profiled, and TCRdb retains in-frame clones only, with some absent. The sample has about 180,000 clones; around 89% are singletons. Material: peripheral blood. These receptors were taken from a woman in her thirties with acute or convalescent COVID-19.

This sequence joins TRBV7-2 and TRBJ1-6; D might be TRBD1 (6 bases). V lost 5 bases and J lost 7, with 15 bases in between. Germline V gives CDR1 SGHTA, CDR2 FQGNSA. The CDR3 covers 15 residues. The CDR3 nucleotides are TGTGCCAGCAGCGAAAACAGGGTGGGAAATTCACCCCTCCACTTT. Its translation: CASSENRVGNSPLHF.

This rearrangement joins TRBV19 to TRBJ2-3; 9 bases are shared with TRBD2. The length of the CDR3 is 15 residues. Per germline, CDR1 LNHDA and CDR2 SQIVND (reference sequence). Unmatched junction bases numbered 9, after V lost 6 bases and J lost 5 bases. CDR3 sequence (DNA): TGTGCCAGTAGCCAGGGACTAGCCATAGTAGATACGCAGTATTTT. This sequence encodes CASSQGLAIVDTQYF.

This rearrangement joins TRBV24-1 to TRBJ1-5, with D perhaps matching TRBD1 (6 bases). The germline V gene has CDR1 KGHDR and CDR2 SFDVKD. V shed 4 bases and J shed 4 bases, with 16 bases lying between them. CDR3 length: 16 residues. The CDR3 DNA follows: TGTGCCACCAGTGACCCGAGGGGGGGGCTAAATCAGCCCCAGCATTTT. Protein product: CATSDPRGGLNQPQHF.

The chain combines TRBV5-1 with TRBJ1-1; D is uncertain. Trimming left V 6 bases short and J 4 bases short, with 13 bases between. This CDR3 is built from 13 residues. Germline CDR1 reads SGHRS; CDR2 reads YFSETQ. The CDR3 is CASNSEGGTEAFF. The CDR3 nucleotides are TGCGCCAGCAATTCAGAGGGCGGCACTGAAGCTTTCTTT.

DNA of the CDR3: TGTGCCAGTAGTATCCTGGACAGGGATTACAATGAGCAGTTCTTC. Its protein is CASSILDRDYNEQFF. The genes are TRBV19 and TRBJ2-1; 8 nucleotides line up with TRBD1. CDR1 LNHDA and CDR2 SQIVND come from the germline V gene (reference sequence). The CDR3 has 15 amino acids. V was clipped by 3 bases and J by 4 bases; unmatched bases: 5.

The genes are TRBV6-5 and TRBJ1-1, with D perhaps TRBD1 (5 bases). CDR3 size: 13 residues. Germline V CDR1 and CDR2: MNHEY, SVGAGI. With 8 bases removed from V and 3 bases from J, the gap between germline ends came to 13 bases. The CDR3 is CASQVPGYTEAFF. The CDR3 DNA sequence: TGTGCCAGCCAAGTCCCAGGGTACACTGAAGCTTTCTTT.

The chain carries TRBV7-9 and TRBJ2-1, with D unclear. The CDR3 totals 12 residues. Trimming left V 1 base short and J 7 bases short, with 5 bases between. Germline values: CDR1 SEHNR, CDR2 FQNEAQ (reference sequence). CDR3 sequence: CASSLGSNEQFF. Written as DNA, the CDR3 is TGTGCCAGCAGCTTAGGGAGTAATGAGCAGTTCTTC.

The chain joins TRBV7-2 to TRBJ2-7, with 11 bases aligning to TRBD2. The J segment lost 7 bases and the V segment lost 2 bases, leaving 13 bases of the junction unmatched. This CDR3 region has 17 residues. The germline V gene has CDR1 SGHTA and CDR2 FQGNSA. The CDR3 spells CASSLRGSGRGVREQYF. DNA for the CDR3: TGTGCCAGCAGCTTAAGGGGTAGCGGGAGGGGGGTACGTGAGCAGTACTTC.